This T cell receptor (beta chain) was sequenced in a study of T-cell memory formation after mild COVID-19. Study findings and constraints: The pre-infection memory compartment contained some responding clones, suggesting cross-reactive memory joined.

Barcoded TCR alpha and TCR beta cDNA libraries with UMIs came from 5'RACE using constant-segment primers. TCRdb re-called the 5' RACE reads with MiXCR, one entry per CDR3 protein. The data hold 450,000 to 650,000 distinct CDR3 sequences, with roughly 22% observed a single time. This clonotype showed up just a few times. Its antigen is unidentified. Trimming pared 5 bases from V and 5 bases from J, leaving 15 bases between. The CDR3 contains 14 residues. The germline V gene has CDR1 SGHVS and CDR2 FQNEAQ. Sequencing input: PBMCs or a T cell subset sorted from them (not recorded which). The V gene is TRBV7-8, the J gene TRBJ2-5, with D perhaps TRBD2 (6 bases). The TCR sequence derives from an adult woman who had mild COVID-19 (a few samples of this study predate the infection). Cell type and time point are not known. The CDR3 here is CASSLTGTAETQYF. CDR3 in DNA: TGTGCCAGCAGCCTTACCGGGACTGCGGAGACCCAGTACTTC.